A single sample gave rise to the 15 T cell receptor beta chains below, sequenced in a study of T cells after yellow fever vaccination. TCRdb called the 5' RACE reads again in MiXCR, with one record for every CDR3 protein. The data contain 400,000 or so distinct CDR3 sequences, 6% to 8% of them seen just once; the ten biggest clones take up around 16%. The sequencing used PBMCs, collected 5 days after the yellow fever booster vaccination. All receptors come from a man aged 25 to 40 who received the YFV17D yellow fever vaccine.

This clonotype showed up many times. The chain recombines TRBV4-3 with TRBJ2-3; 14 bases map to TRBD2. J gave up 5 bases and V 4 bases, and 2 bases lay outside the gene matches. The CDR3 consists of 15 residues. The germline gives CDR1 LGHNA, CDR2 YSLEER. CDR3 loop: CASSRGLAGGDTQYF. DNA of the CDR3: TGCGCCAGCAGCCGTGGACTAGCGGGAGGAGATACGCAGTATTTT.

The table lists this clonotype with many counts. The rearrangement uses TRBV10-2 and TRBJ2-5; 10 bases are shared with TRBD2. Germline V lookup: CDR1 WSHSY, CDR2 SAAADI. Losses at the gene ends were 5 bases for V and 5 bases for J; bases not matched to a gene: 8. The CDR3 is 15 residues long. CDR3 sequence reads: CASSPSGRAGETQYF. CDR3 nucleotides: TGCGCCAGCAGTCCGAGCGGGAGGGCCGGGGAGACCCAGTACTTC.

This chain uses TRBV28 with TRBJ2-5, with 7 bases aligning to TRBD1. The germline gives CDR1 MDHEN, CDR2 SYDVKM. This CDR3 comprises 15 residues. The trim removed 4 bases at V and 1 base at J, leaving 6 bases unmatched. The CDR3 DNA follows: TGTGCCAGCAGTTCCACGGGGACAGCCCAAGAGACCCAGTACTTC. This gives the protein CASSSTGTAQETQYF.

The V and J genes are TRBV20-1 and TRBJ1-5; D gene uncertain. CDR1 DFQATT and CDR2 SNEGSKA come from the germline V gene (reference sequence). The CDR3 extends over 9 amino acids. The DNA of the CDR3 is TGCAGCACTAATCAGCCCCAGCATTTT. Residues: CSTNQPQHF.

This clonotype was detected a few times. The gene calls are TRBV28 and TRBJ2-5, with 7 bases lining up with TRBD1. The trim removed 7 bases at V and 7 bases at J, leaving 9 bases unmatched. CDR3 length: 13 residues. CDR1 MDHEN and CDR2 SYDVKM come from the germline V gene. DNA of the CDR3: TGTGCCAGCACCCAAGGGACAGTGGGGACCCAGTACTTC. Its protein product is CASTQGTVGTQYF.

This clonotype showed up many times. The gene calls are TRBV18 and TRBJ2-1; a possible D gene is TRBD1 (6 bases). Trimming removed 3 bases at V and 6 bases at J, with 12 bases between. Germline V gives CDR1 KGHSH, CDR2 LQKENI. This CDR3 contains 14 residues. The chain's CDR3 is CASSPPTGPNEQFF. The CDR3 bases are TGTGCCAGCTCACCGCCCACAGGGCCCAATGAGCAGTTCTTC.

This clonotype was found many times. The CDR3 region has the DNA TGTGCCACCCGCCGGACCGGGATTGAGCAGTTCTTC. Translation: CATRRTGIEQFF. This rearrangement joins TRBV12-3 or TRBV12-4 to TRBJ2-1; D is perhaps TRBD2 (5 bases). The CDR3 totals 12 residues. V was trimmed by 10 bases and J by 9 bases, leaving 16 bases between them.

As DNA, the CDR3 is TGTGCCAGCAGTCCCCCCCGGGGCAGGGCGTACCAAGAGACCCAGTACTTC. Amino acid sequence: CASSPPRGRAYQETQYF. The V call is TRBV12-3 or TRBV12-4, the J call TRBJ2-5; D may be TRBD1 or TRBD2 (5 bases each). Trimming took 5 bases from V and 0 from J, leaving 19 bases between them. There are 17 residues in the CDR3.

The chain employs TRBV5-1 and TRBJ2-1; the D is unclear. Germline CDR1 reads SGHRS; CDR2 reads YFSETQ. The CDR3 extends over 15 amino acids. V lost 1 base to trimming and J lost 1 base, with 9 bases between them. As DNA, the CDR3 is TGCGCCAGCAGCTTGCTTCCGGATTCCTACAATGAGCAGTTCTTC. Translated: CASSLLPDSYNEQFF.

The J gene is TRBJ2-7, the V gene TRBV7-6; TRBD2 matches at 7 bases. Germline V lookup: CDR1 SGHVS, CDR2 FNYEAQ. V lost 3 bases, J lost 2 bases, and 7 bases stayed unmatched. This CDR3 spans 15 amino acids. The CDR3 sequence: CASSFLAGQTYEQYF. The DNA for the CDR3 is TGTGCCAGCAGCTTCTTAGCGGGTCAAACCTACGAGCAGTACTTC.

The chain carries TRBV9 and TRBJ2-3; TRBD2 matches 9 bases. Germline trimming cut 3 bases from V and 1 base from J; bases unmatched to any gene: 6. The CDR3 sequence is 16 residues long. Germline V gene data show CDR1 as SGDLS and CDR2 as YYNGEE. CDR3 loop: CASSGRAGGGTDTQYF. The CDR3 nucleotides read TGTGCCAGCAGCGGGAGGGCGGGAGGGGGCACAGATACGCAGTATTTT.

This chain joins TRBV5-1 and TRBJ2-1; TRBD2 matches 11 bases. V gave up 6 bases and J gave up 4 bases; unmatched junction bases: 18. Germline CDR1 is SGHRS and CDR2 is YFSETQ. The CDR3 is made up of 19 amino acids. The CDR3 DNA is TGCGCCAGCAAAGGGACTAGCGGAGAGTCGAGTACACGGTACAATGAGCAGTTCTTC. This codes for CASKGTSGESSTRYNEQFF.

V and J are TRBV5-1 and TRBJ2-2; unclear D gene. V was clipped by 0 bases and J by 4 bases, with 10 bases between them. Per germline, CDR1 SGHRS and CDR2 YFSETQ. The CDR3 sequence is 15 residues long. For the CDR3, the DNA is TGCGCCAGCAGCTTGGTTTGGCAGTTCACCGGGGAGCTGTTTTTT. It yields the protein CASSLVWQFTGELFF.

This clonotype was recorded many times. J is TRBJ2-7 and V is TRBV4-3, with D perhaps being TRBD1 or TRBD2 (5 bases each). CDR1 is LGHNA and CDR2 is YSLEER in the germline V gene. There are 15 residues in the CDR3. Trimming left V 3 bases short and J 2 bases short, with 14 bases between. CDR3 in amino acids: CASSQSLGDPYEQYF. CDR3 DNA: TGCGCCAGCAGCCAGTCCCTCGGGGACCCCTACGAGCAGTACTTC.

A note on this clonotype: A much larger clone sits a single nucleotide away, making a read error possible. The V gene is TRBV25-1, the J gene TRBJ2-7; TRBD2 matches 11 bases. There are 16 residues in the CDR3. From germline, CDR1 is MGHDK and CDR2 SYGVNS. The DNA of the CDR3 is TGTGCCAGCAGCCCCCCGACTAGCGGGACGATGGGGGAGCTGTACTTC. It is translated as CASSPPTSGTMGELYF.